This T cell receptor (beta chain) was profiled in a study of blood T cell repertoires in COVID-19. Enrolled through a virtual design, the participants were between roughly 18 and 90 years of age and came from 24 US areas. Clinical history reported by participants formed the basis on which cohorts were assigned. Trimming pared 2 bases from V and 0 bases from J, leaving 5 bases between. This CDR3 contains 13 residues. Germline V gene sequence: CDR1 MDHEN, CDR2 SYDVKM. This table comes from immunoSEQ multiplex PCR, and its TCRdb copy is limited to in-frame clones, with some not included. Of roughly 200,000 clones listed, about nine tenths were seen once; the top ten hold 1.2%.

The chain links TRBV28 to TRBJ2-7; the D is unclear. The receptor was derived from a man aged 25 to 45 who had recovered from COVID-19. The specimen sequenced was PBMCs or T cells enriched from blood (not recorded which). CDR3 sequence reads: CASSLGSSYEQYF. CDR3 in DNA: TGTGCCAGCAGTTTAGGTAGCTCCTACGAGCAGTACTTC. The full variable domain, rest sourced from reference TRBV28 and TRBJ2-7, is DVKVTQSSRYLVKRTGEKVFLECVQDMDHENMFWYRQDPGLGLRLIYFSYDVKMKEKGDIPEGYSVSREKKERFSLILESASTNQTSMYLCASSLGSSYEQYFGPGTRLTVT.